The clone carrying this T cell receptor beta chain was recorded many times. Its matching antigen is unknown. Each CDR3 protein is one row after TCRdb ran MiXCR on the reads. The sample records about 500,000 distinct CDR3 sequences, 30% to 40% being singletons. The germline gives CDR1 SGHTA, CDR2 FQGNSA. The CDR3 is made up of 19 amino acids. Germline trimming cut 1 base from V and 2 bases from J; bases unmatched to any gene: 8. The data were taken from a study of T cell repertoires in cytomegalovirus infection. The sequencing used cultured PBMCs, collected from culture after CMV antigen stimulation. The chain is built from TRBV7-2 and TRBJ2-4; TRBD2 agrees at 13 bases. The receptor comes from a human donor in good health (CMV status not recorded). Some clones in this sample may be carry-over from other donors' samples. DNA of the CDR3: TGTGCCAGCAGCTTAGAACTAGCGGGAGGGCCTAGAACCAAAAACATTCAGTACTTC. Translation: CASSLELAGGPRTKNIQYF. Variable domain in full (rest from reference TRBV7-2 and TRBJ2-4): GAGVSQSPSNKVTEKGKDVELRCDPISGHTALYWYRQSLGQGLEFLIYFQGNSAPDKSGLPSDRFSAERTGGSVSTLTIQRTQQEDSAVYLCASSLELAGGPRTKNIQYFGAGTRLSVL.